The T cell receptor (beta chain) described here comes from a study of blood T cell repertoires in COVID-19 (dated by TCRdb to about 2020). A note on the overall study: Samples covering the acute and convalescent phases of COVID-19 were provided by collaborators in the United States, Italy and Spain. The prospective study material was composed of cDNA or gDNA derived from T cells, B-cell-depleted T cells, or PBMCs. Deeply sampled blood TCRbeta repertoires from subjects exposed to, actively infected with, or recovered from COVID-19 were included in the dataset. The repertoires were released in a freely available public database intended as a resource for research on the immune response to SARS-CoV-2. Samples came from the ongoing ImmuneRACE study (first 160 participants) plus 1,254 subjects from 6 global collaborators. Sample metadata almost always included a de-identified subject ID, COVID-19 status, age in years and sex. HLA class I and class II types, where available, came from metadata supplied by the sample provider rather than from assay-based typing.

Summary of the overall study and its limitations: How much clinical and demographic metadata was included differed by source and by participant, and the metadata was provided uncurated.

By its share of the sample, this clone is medium-sized (0.01 to 0.1%). No antigen is known for it. Per-base qualities were not stored, and no clone one base away is much larger. From a lookup of the germline V gene (reference sequence), CDR1 and CDR2 are SGHKS and YYEKEE. Reading from cysteine to phenylalanine, the CDR3 counts 14 amino acids. The retained sequence is limited to the CDR3, 42 bases, with the frame set at the first base. V sheds 7 bases and J sheds 11 bases, leaving 19 bases between their ends. In Seattle, one collaborating source enrolled patients while the infection was active and tracked those patients longitudinally over the course of disease. Collaborating institutions collected whole blood in K2EDTA tubes following their own protocols. For TCRbeta analysis, collaborators shipped samples as frozen whole blood, isolated PBMCs, or DNA extracted from either of those sample types. The immunoSEQ Assay, a bias-controlled multiplex PCR, was used to amplify TCRbeta CDR3 regions from genomic DNA. On the study's bioinformatics: The number of nucleated cells in each sample was estimated by amplification of reference gene primers within the assay. Sequence reads were collapsed and filtered to measure the absolute abundance of every unique TCRbeta CDR3 rearrangement. For each sample, productive Simpson clonality was calculated by taking the square root of Simpson's diversity index across productive rearrangements. In TCRdb, the immuneACCESS table is reduced to in-frame sequences with V and J assigned. These tables do not hold every clone; where another copy was compared, an unresolved V gene accounts for under half, and the others remain unexplained. The V and J calls and the clone size are those of that table, but D and trimming were determined from the DNA. This sample holds some 64,000 clones; about 80% were observed only once. The ten largest clones add up to more than 13% of the sample.

Sequences were obtained from peripheral blood. The chain links TRBV5-5 with TRBJ1-6, with TRBD1 perhaps the D gene, on 5 matching bases. The sequence came from a man in his sixties with COVID-19, enrolled during active disease. The base sequence is TGTGCCAGCGCGGCCAGGGTAGGATACACACCCCTCCACTTT. This sequence encodes CASAARVGYTPLHF.